Shown below are 21 T cell receptor beta chains from a single sample sequenced in a study of vaccination effects on CD4 cells after COVID-19. Sequencing was preceded by expansion of antigen-specific CD4+ T cells with viral peptide pools in the ViraFEST assay. Subsequent to less than twelve days of culture, CD4+ T cells were isolated. Documented for the person is a PCR-confirmed SARS-CoV-2 infection occurring between March and December 2020. As their vaccination, participants received two doses of either BNT162b2 or mRNA-1273. Here immunoSEQ multiplex PCR was the method, and the copy in TCRdb shows in-frame clones only, minus some. The sample lists about 15,000 clones; approximately 82% were seen once. Their antigens are not known. Specimen: CD4+ T cells from PBMCs cultured with SARS-CoV-2 spike peptides, collected after COVID-19 vaccination. Receptors were obtained from a human donor who had a prior SARS-CoV-2 infection.

V usage is TRBV18 and J usage is TRBJ2-1; TRBD1 agrees at 8 bases. V shed 1 base and J 6 bases; nucleotides not matched to a gene: 5. This CDR3 is 15 amino acids long. The germline gives CDR1 KGHSH, CDR2 LQKENI. CDR3 DNA sequence: TGTGCCAGCTCACCACTTGACAGGGGTAGCAATGAGCAGTTCTTC. Translating gives CASSPLDRGSNEQFF.

This chain uses TRBV30 with TRBJ1-4; tentatively, D is TRBD1 (6 bases). Germline CDR1 GTSNPN, CDR2 SVGIG (reference sequence). CDR3 length equals 12 residues. V was pared by 1 base and J by 14 bases, with 14 bases between. The CDR3 here is CAWSGPQGGLFF. CDR3 coding DNA: TGTGCCTGGAGTGGACCACAGGGCGGGCTGTTTTTT.

The chain couples TRBV2 to TRBJ1-6; D possibly corresponds to TRBD1 (5 bases). V dropped 6 bases and J dropped 4 bases, with 13 bases sitting between them. The CDR3 runs 15 residues. From germline, CDR1 is SNHLY and CDR2 FYNNEI. CDR3 in amino acids: CASRTGLLYNSPLHF. The CDR3 DNA reads as TGTGCCAGCAGAACGGGACTGCTTTATAATTCACCCCTCCACTTT.

The gene calls are TRBV7-9 and TRBJ1-2; D ambiguous. Trimming took 5 bases from V and 2 from J, leaving 15 bases between them. Germline V gene data show CDR1 as SEHNR and CDR2 as FQNEAQ (reference sequence). The CDR3 extends over 15 amino acids. The CDR3 loop is CASSRWGGENYGYTF. The CDR3 region has the DNA TGTGCCAGCAGCCGATGGGGTGGGGAAAACTATGGCTACACCTTC.

This clone was observed a handful of times. The chain joins TRBV18 to TRBJ2-2, with D unresolved. The CDR3 is 14 amino acids. Trimming pared 1 base from V and 1 base from J, leaving 4 bases between. Germline V gives CDR1 KGHSH, CDR2 LQKENI. CDR3 region: CASSPQGNTGELFF. CDR3 sequence (DNA): TGTGCCAGCTCACCACAGGGGAACACCGGGGAGCTGTTTTTT.

This clone was found once. The chain combines TRBV20-1 with TRBJ2-2; TRBD2 matches 8 bases. Germline assignment: CDR1 DFQATT and CDR2 SNEGSKA (reference sequence). The CDR3 is 15 amino acids. The ends lost 3 bases at V and 5 bases at J; junction bases unmatched: 8. CDR3 coding DNA: TGCAGTGCTAGTTTGCGGACTAGCAGAACCGGGGAGCTGTTTTTT. Its translation: CSASLRTSRTGELFF.

The CDR3 is CASSLVRGGNNEQFF. As DNA, the CDR3 is TGTGCCAGCAGCTTAGTGCGCGGGGGGAACAATGAGCAGTTCTTC. The chain uses TRBV7-2 and TRBJ2-1; 8 positions agree with TRBD2. V gave up 1 base and J gave up 5 bases; unmatched junction bases: 4. The CDR3 spans 15 residues. Germline CDR1 and CDR2: SGHTA and FQGNSA. The entire variable domain, with the rest obtained from reference TRBV7-2 and TRBJ2-1, is as follows: GAGVSQSPSNKVTEKGKDVELRCDPISGHTALYWYRQSLGQGLEFLIYFQGNSAPDKSGLPSDRFSAERTGGSVSTLTIQRTQQEDSAVYLCASSLVRGGNNEQFFGPGTRLTVL.

The chain uses TRBV2 and TRBJ1-4; perhaps TRBD1 as D (5 bases). The germline V gene encodes CDR1 SNHLY and CDR2 FYNNEI. CDR3 length equals 14 residues. V was trimmed by 7 bases and J by 1 base, leaving 10 bases between them. Written as DNA, the CDR3 is TGTGCCAGCAAGAGGGGCGGAACTAATGAAAAACTGTTTTTT. Residues: CASKRGGTNEKLFF.

This chain links TRBV5-1 with TRBJ2-1, with no clear D. The length of the CDR3 is 14 residues. CDR1 and CDR2 (germline): SGHRS, YFSETQ. Trimming removed 6 bases at V and 4 bases at J, with 14 bases between. In DNA form, the CDR3 reads TGCGCCAGCACTCGTTCGGCTTCTTACAATGAGCAGTTCTTC. Protein: CASTRSASYNEQFF.

This clone was seen a few times. This sequence joins TRBV7-9 and TRBJ1-2; 7 positions match TRBD1. Germline V gives CDR1 SEHNR, CDR2 FQNEAQ (reference sequence). The V segment lost 5 bases and the J segment 8 bases; nucleotides outside the gene matches: 8. This CDR3 is 13 amino acids long. The CDR3 region is CASSPSQGGGYTF. Here the CDR3 DNA reads TGTGCCAGCAGCCCCTCCCAGGGGGGGGGCTACACCTTC.

The chain is built from TRBV30 and TRBJ1-3, with D unclear. CDR3 length: 13 amino acids. From germline, CDR1 is GTSNPN and CDR2 SVGIG (reference sequence). V lost 2 bases and J lost 3, with 8 bases in between. The CDR3 region is CAWSRDGGNTIYF. The CDR3, as DNA: TGTGCCTGGAGTCGTGACGGTGGAAACACCATATATTTT.

The chain links TRBV6-5 to TRBJ2-1, with D possibly being TRBD1 (6 bases). CDR3 length equals 15 residues. Trimming stripped 5 bases from V and 6 bases from J, with 17 bases between. Germline CDR1 MNHEY, CDR2 SVGAGI. CDR3 residues: CASSLRGRVFNEQFF. CDR3 DNA: TGTGCCAGCAGTCTCAGGGGTCGAGTGTTCAATGAGCAGTTCTTC.

This clone occurred a few times. The rearrangement joins TRBV3-1 (or the pseudogene TRBV3-2) to TRBJ2-7; 8 bases are a match to TRBD1. The CDR3 length is 13 residues. Germline V lookup: CDR1 LGHDT, CDR2 YNNKEL (reference sequence). With 4 bases clipped from V and 3 bases from J, the junction kept 2 bases outside the gene matches. The DNA for the CDR3 is TGTGCCAGCAGCCCAGGGACAGGCTACGAGCAGTACTTC. It translates to CASSPGTGYEQYF.

The gene calls are TRBV6-1 and TRBJ2-2; possibly TRBD1 or TRBD2 for D (5 bases each). The length of the CDR3 is 16 residues. The V and J ends lost 0 bases and 3 bases respectively, with 11 bases between them. Germline CDR1 and CDR2: MNHNS and SASEGT. The DNA of the CDR3 is TGTGCCAGCAGTGAAGCCGGGGCCTCCTACACCGGGGAGCTGTTTTTT. This encodes CASSEAGASYTGELFF.

The J gene is TRBJ1-2, the V gene TRBV7-9, with 7 bases fitting TRBD1. Unmatched junction bases numbered 4, after V lost 4 bases and J lost 5 bases. Per the germline V gene, CDR1 is SEHNR and CDR2 is FQNEAQ (reference sequence). CDR3 length equals 13 residues. The CDR3 here is CASSSGQRYGYTF. The CDR3 bases are TGTGCCAGCAGCTCGGGACAGAGATATGGCTACACCTTC.

The V gene is TRBV18, the J gene TRBJ1-1; D may be TRBD1 (5 bases). The CDR3 totals 16 residues. The V gene's germline CDR1 is KGHSH and CDR2 LQKENI. With 4 bases removed from V and 1 base from J, the gap between germline ends came to 16 bases. The DNA for the CDR3 is TGTGCCAGCTCACGAAACCACGGGGGGGGGAACACTGAAGCTTTCTTT. As protein: CASSRNHGGGNTEAFF.

The gene calls are TRBV5-4 and TRBJ2-5; TRBD2 agrees at 12 bases. Germline loops: CDR1 SGHNT, CDR2 YYREEE (reference sequence). This CDR3 is 18 amino acids long. V lost 0 bases, J lost 3 bases, and 9 bases stayed unmatched. CDR3 sequence reads: CASSLGTSGTDIEETQYF. DNA of the CDR3: TGTGCCAGCAGCTTGGGGACTAGCGGGACCGACATAGAAGAGACCCAGTACTTC.

This chain links TRBV11-2 with TRBJ2-7; 12 nucleotides align to TRBD1. Per the germline V gene, CDR1 is SGHAT and CDR2 is FQNNGV. The CDR3 is 19 amino acids. With 4 bases clipped from V and 3 bases from J, the junction kept 16 bases outside the gene matches. Written as DNA, the CDR3 is TGTGCCAGCAGCTCCATAAACCGGGACAGGGGGCCGGGTCGCTACGAGCAGTACTTC. Translated: CASSSINRDRGPGRYEQYF.

The V and J genes are TRBV11-3 and TRBJ2-5; TRBD1 aligns across 11 bases. CDR1 is SGHNT and CDR2 is YENEEA in the germline V gene. J was trimmed by 5 bases and V by 4 bases; bases with no gene match: 3. The CDR3 runs 14 residues. CDR3 nucleotide sequence: TGTGCCAGCAGCTCGGACAGGGGGCGGGAGACCCAGTACTTC. Encoded protein: CASSSDRGRETQYF.

As regards this clone: At one boundary the junction diverges from the germline segment, which might be a read error. The chain recombines TRBV7-9 with TRBJ2-1; no definite D call. Germline assignment: CDR1 SEHNR and CDR2 FQNEAQ (reference sequence). The CDR3 runs to 12 residues. For the CDR3, the DNA is TGTGCCAGCAGCTTCTCCCACAATGAGCAGTTCTTC. Translation gives CASSFSHNEQFF.

The chain recombines TRBV11-2 with TRBJ1-1; D is uncertain. CDR1 SGHAT and CDR2 FQNNGV come from the germline V gene. This CDR3 is built from 15 residues. Trimming took 3 bases from V and 10 from J, leaving 21 bases between them. In DNA form, the CDR3 reads TGTGCCAGCAGCTTGGGGTATGGCCCCGGGGTAGGAGCTTTCTTT. Residues: CASSLGYGPGVGAFF.